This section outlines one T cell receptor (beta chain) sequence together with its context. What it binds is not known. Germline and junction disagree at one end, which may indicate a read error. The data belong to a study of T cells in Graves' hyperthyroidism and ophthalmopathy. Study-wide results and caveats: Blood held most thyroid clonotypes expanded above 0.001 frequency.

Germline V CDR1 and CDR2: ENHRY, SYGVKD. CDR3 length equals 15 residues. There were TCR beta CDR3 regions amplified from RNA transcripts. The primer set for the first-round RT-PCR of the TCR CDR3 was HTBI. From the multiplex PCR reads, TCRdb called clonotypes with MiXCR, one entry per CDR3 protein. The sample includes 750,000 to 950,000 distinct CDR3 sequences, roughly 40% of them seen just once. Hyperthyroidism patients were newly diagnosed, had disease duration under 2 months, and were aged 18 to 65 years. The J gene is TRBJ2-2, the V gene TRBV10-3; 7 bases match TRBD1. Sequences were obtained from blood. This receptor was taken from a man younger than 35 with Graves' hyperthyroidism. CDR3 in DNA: TGTGCCAGCAGTCCCACAGGGGTGACGGCCGGGGAGCTGTTTTTT. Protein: CASSPTGVTAGELFF.